The next 4 T cell receptor beta chains were all read from a single sample in a study of human T cells and chemical hapten exposure. Each CDR3 protein gets one entry after TCRdb re-called the 5' RACE reads with MiXCR. The sample yields under 150,000 distinct CDR3 sequences, more than 15% seen once. It was unfractionated whole blood from which total RNA was extracted. The receptors were sampled from a human donor in good health.

The chain combines TRBV3-1 with TRBJ2-3; 12 bases fit TRBD2. Trimming removed 8 bases from V and 3 bases from J; junction bases left unmatched: 9. The germline V gene encodes CDR1 LGHDT and CDR2 YNNKEL (reference sequence). The CDR3 totals 16 residues. Here the CDR3 reads CASGLAGGPSTDTQYF. CDR3 DNA: TGTGCCAGCGGGCTAGCGGGAGGGCCAAGTACAGATACGCAGTATTTT.

The V call is TRBV12-3 or TRBV12-4, the J call TRBJ2-2, with D unclear. The CDR3 loop spans 13 amino acids. V was shortened by 7 bases and J by 6 bases, with 12 bases between the two germline ends. The CDR3, as DNA: TGTGCCAGCACCCTGGTTGGGTCCGGGGAGCTGTTTTTT. Translating it yields CASTLVGSGELFF.

Here the CDR3 DNA reads TGTGCCAGCAGCCGGACAGGCAAGAGCACAGATACGCAGTATTTT. Its protein is CASSRTGKSTDTQYF. This chain joins TRBV6-5 and TRBJ2-3; 7 positions match TRBD1. V was pared by 6 bases and J by 0 bases, with 6 bases of the junction left unmatched. Germline values: CDR1 MNHEY, CDR2 SVGAGI. The CDR3 is 15 amino acids.

The J gene is TRBJ2-3, the V gene TRBV4-2; tentative D call: TRBD2 (5 bases). Germline V gene sequence: CDR1 LGHNA, CDR2 YNFKEQ. The CDR3 is made up of 14 amino acids. Deletions cut 3 bases from V and 6 bases from J, with 13 bases between. CDR3 DNA: TGTGCCAGCAGCCACATGGACTCGGAGGATACGCAGTATTTT. It yields the protein CASSHMDSEDTQYF.